Here is one T cell receptor beta chain with its context. Random-hexamer reverse transcription was applied to roughly 0.45 to 1 ug RNA. TCRdb independently ran MiXCR on the immunoSEQ multiplex PCR reads; one entry per CDR3 protein. The data contain about 100,000 distinct CDR3 sequences, 95% of them seen just once; the ten biggest clones take up more than 0.3%. The V gene lost 5 bases and the J gene lost 0 bases, with 13 bases spanning the gap. The CDR3 totals 15 residues. Germline loops: CDR1 SGHRS, CDR2 YFSETQ. Patients with Susac syndrome met diagnostic criteria that were recently defined for definite or probable disease. These data are taken from a study of CD8 T cells in Susac syndrome. Study at large: Active disease was present in six of the sequenced Susac syndrome patients, and remission in under 10. Blood was drawn from Susac syndrome patients while they were therapy-naive, on corticosteroids, or on intravenous immunoglobulin alone.

The chain couples TRBV5-1 to TRBJ2-3, with a possible D match to TRBD1 (5 bases). The TCR originated in a human donor with Susac syndrome. Sequenced sample: CD8+ T cells from PBMCs. The CDR3 loop is CASSYDSSSTDTQYF. The CDR3 coding sequence is TGCGCCAGCAGTTACGACAGTTCTAGCACAGATACGCAGTATTTT.